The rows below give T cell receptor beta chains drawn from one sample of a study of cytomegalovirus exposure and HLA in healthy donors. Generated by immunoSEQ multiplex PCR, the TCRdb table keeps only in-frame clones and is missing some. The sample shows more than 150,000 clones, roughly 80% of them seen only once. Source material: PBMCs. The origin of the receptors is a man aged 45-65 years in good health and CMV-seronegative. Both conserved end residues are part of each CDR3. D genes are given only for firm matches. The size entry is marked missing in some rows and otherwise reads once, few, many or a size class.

cdr3_nt: TGTGCCAGCATTCAGGGCTACGAGCAGTACTTC
cdr3_aa: CASIQGYEQYF
v_call: TRBV27
d_call: -
j_call: TRBJ2-7
clone_size: -

cdr3_nt: TGTGCCATCAGTGAGGGGGGGGCAGATAATTCACCCCTCCACTTT
cdr3_aa: CAISEGGADNSPLHF
v_call: TRBV10-3
d_call: -
j_call: TRBJ1-6
clone_size: once

cdr3_nt: TGTGCCAGCAGCCAGCAGACAAGGGGAGAGCAGTTCTTC
cdr3_aa: CASSQQTRGEQFF
v_call: TRBV4-2
d_call: -
j_call: TRBJ2-1
clone_size: -

cdr3_nt: TGTGCCAGCAGCTGGTCAGGGGACGATGGCTACACCTTC
cdr3_aa: CASSWSGDDGYTF
v_call: TRBV7-9
d_call: -
j_call: TRBJ1-2
clone_size: -

cdr3_nt: TGTGCCAGCAGCTGGGTTGGGGGGTACACCGGGGAGCTGTTTTTT
cdr3_aa: CASSWVGGYTGELFF
v_call: TRBV6-5
d_call: -
j_call: TRBJ2-2
clone_size: -

cdr3_nt: TGCGCCAGCAGCCAAGAGGGGGATAGCGGGGGGGTTAGCACAGATACGCAGTATTTT
cdr3_aa: CASSQEGDSGGVSTDTQYF
v_call: TRBV4-3
d_call: TRBD2
j_call: TRBJ2-3
clone_size: -

cdr3_nt: TGTGCCAGCAGCCATACTAGCGGGGGTCTCTCCTACAATGAGCAGTTCTTC
cdr3_aa: CASSHTSGGLSYNEQFF
v_call: TRBV4-2
d_call: TRBD2
j_call: TRBJ2-1
clone_size: -

cdr3_nt: TGTGCCAGCAGCCAGGGCCACAATCAGCCCCAGCATTTT
cdr3_aa: CASSQGHNQPQHF
v_call: TRBV6-5
d_call: -
j_call: TRBJ1-5
clone_size: -

cdr3_nt: TGTGCCAGCAGTCCTCTAGCCTCAGCCTACGAGCAGTACTTC
cdr3_aa: CASSPLASAYEQYF
v_call: TRBV27
d_call: -
j_call: TRBJ2-7
clone_size: -

cdr3_nt: TGTGCCAGCAGCCAAGAAATTAGGGACAGGGGGCACGGCTACACCTTC
cdr3_aa: CASSQEIRDRGHGYTF
v_call: TRBV4-2
d_call: TRBD1
j_call: TRBJ1-2
clone_size: -

cdr3_nt: TGTGCCAGCAGCGCCCTGGGAAACACCATATATTTT
cdr3_aa: CASSALGNTIYF
v_call: TRBV9
d_call: -
j_call: TRBJ1-3
clone_size: -